The 16 T cell receptor beta chains below were found in one sample sequenced in a study of response to subunit inactivated influenza vaccine. A single record per CDR3 protein comes from TCRdb applying MiXCR to the RT-PCR reads. Among some 800,000 distinct CDR3 sequences listed, roughly 20% were seen once. Sequences were derived from PBMCs from blood, sampled more than 4 days after vaccination. Receptor source: a man aged 45-65 years who received an inactivated influenza vaccine.

This clonotype was detected only a few times. The chain is built from TRBV7-3 and TRBJ2-3; TRBD2 matches 11 bases. The CDR3 has 16 amino acids. Trimming at V came to 5 bases and at J to 8 bases, leaving 12 bases not matched to a gene. Per the germline V gene, CDR1 is SGHTA and CDR2 is FQGTGA. The CDR3 region has the DNA TGTGCCAGCAGCCCCCTCGTGACTAGCGGGATGGGTACGCAGTATTTT. Amino acids: CASSPLVTSGMGTQYF.

This clonotype was seen a few times. The genes are TRBV20-1 and TRBJ1-4; D perhaps matches TRBD1 (5 bases). V lost 4 bases, J lost 4 bases, and 13 bases lay in between. Germline CDR1 and CDR2: DFQATT and SNEGSKA (reference sequence). The CDR3 extends over 14 amino acids. As DNA, the CDR3 is TGCAGTGCTACCAGACGGGACCGTAATGAAAAACTGTTTTTT. Protein sequence: CSATRRDRNEKLFF.

This clonotype occurred once. The chain is built from TRBV7-8 and TRBJ2-1; TRBD2 matches at 7 bases. Losses at the gene ends were 4 bases for V and 0 bases for J; bases not matched to a gene: 6. The CDR3 has 16 residues. The germline gives CDR1 SGHVS, CDR2 FQNEAQ. The CDR3 DNA is TGTGCCAGCAGCTCCAGAGCGGGAAGCTCCTACAATGAGCAGTTCTTC. Protein sequence: CASSSRAGSSYNEQFF. The entire variable domain, with the rest obtained from reference TRBV7-8 and TRBJ2-1, is as follows: GAGVSQSPRYKVAKRGQDVALRCDPISGHVSLFWYQQALGQGPEFLTYFQNEAQLDKSGLPSDRFFAERPEGSVSTLKIQRTQQEDSAVYLCASSSRAGSSYNEQFFGPGTRLTVL.

The chain carries TRBV10-3 and TRBJ2-7; a weak D match, TRBD2 (7 bases). V was cut by 4 bases and J by 2 bases, with 12 bases left in between. The CDR3 is 14 residues long. The germline gives CDR1 ENHRY, CDR2 SYGVKD. In DNA form, the CDR3 reads TGTGCCATCAGTGGGGGGGGCAGCACCTACGAGCAGTACTTC. Translating gives CAISGGGSTYEQYF.

This sequence joins TRBV6-2 or TRBV6-3 and TRBJ2-1; D unclear. Germline assignment: CDR1 MNHEY and CDR2 SVGEGT. This CDR3 comprises 14 residues. V shed 4 bases and J shed 2 bases, with 9 bases lying between them. CDR3: CASSSASPYNEQFF. CDR3 bases: TGTGCCAGCAGTTCGGCCAGTCCCTACAATGAGCAGTTCTTC.

Many counts were recorded for this clonotype. An end of the junction does not agree with germline; a read error may underlie this. The genes are TRBV28 and TRBJ2-5; D unclear. Germline V lookup: CDR1 MDHEN, CDR2 SYDVKM. CDR3 length: 13 amino acids. CDR3 sequence (DNA): TGTGCAAGCAACGGTCTGGGGTGGGAGACCCAGTACTTC. It is translated as CASNGLGWETQYF.

The CDR3 nucleotides read TGTGCCAGCAGCTTTGGGACAGGGGTTGACTATGGCTACACCTTC. Its protein is CASSFGTGVDYGYTF. The gene calls are TRBV5-4 and TRBJ1-2; TRBD1 aligns across 10 bases. With 2 bases clipped from V and 3 bases from J, the junction kept 4 bases outside the gene matches. CDR3 length equals 15 residues. Germline loops: CDR1 SGHNT, CDR2 YYREEE (reference sequence).

The rearrangement joins TRBV29-1 to TRBJ1-5; 11 positions agree with TRBD1. The CDR3 runs to 13 residues. Germline CDR1 reads SQVTM; CDR2 reads ANQGSEA. With 6 bases clipped from V and 6 bases from J, the junction kept 4 bases outside the gene matches. The CDR3: CSVGTGGSQPQHF. The CDR3 DNA sequence: TGCAGCGTCGGGACAGGGGGAAGTCAGCCCCAGCATTTT.

This clonotype was detected only a few times. The V call is TRBV27, the J call TRBJ2-7; D may correspond to TRBD1 or TRBD2 (5 bases each). This CDR3 has 19 amino acids. CDR1 is MNHEY and CDR2 is SMNVEV in the germline V gene (reference sequence). V was clipped by 4 bases and J by 4 bases, with 29 bases between them. The CDR3 reads CASSSRRPYRDAAVYEQYF. As DNA, the CDR3 is TGTGCCAGCAGTTCCCGCCGACCTTACCGGGACGCAGCAGTTTACGAGCAGTACTTC.

The V and J genes are TRBV20-1 and TRBJ1-1; 10 positions agree with TRBD1. Trimming cost V 3 bases and J 0 bases; bases outside gene matches: 4. The CDR3 is 15 residues long. Germline values: CDR1 DFQATT, CDR2 SNEGSKA (reference sequence). In DNA, the CDR3 is TGCAGTGCTAGGGACAGGGGGACCATGAACACTGAAGCTTTCTTT. Protein: CSARDRGTMNTEAFF.

As to this clonotype: This may stem from a read error, because a much larger clone lies one nucleotide away. The chain couples TRBV24-1 to TRBJ2-1, with D possibly called TRBD1 or TRBD2 (6 bases each). CDR3 length equals 16 residues. Germline V lookup: CDR1 KGHDR, CDR2 SFDVKD. CDR3 in amino acids: CTTSDLEGVDYNEQFF. Written as DNA, the CDR3 is TGTACCACCAGTGATTTGGAGGGGGTCGACTACAATGAGCAGTTCTTC.

This clonotype occurred a few times. Written as DNA, the CDR3 is TGTGCCAGCAGTTCCTACAGGGCAAATGAGCAGTTCTTC. Its translation is CASSSYRANEQFF. The V and J genes are TRBV27 and TRBJ2-1, with D perhaps TRBD1 (6 bases). The CDR3 has 13 residues. The germline CDR1 and CDR2 sequences are MNHEY and SMNVEV (reference sequence). V was trimmed by 4 bases and J by 7 bases, leaving 11 bases between them.

The CDR3 sequence: CASSQVGGRDEQFF. The CDR3 nucleotides are TGTGCCAGCAGCCAGGTAGGCGGGCGCGATGAGCAGTTCTTC. The genes are TRBV4-2 and TRBJ2-1; possibly TRBD2 for D (5 bases). With 3 bases removed from V and 8 bases from J, the gap between germline ends came to 14 bases. In germline, CDR1 is LGHNA, CDR2 YNFKEQ. The length of the CDR3 is 14 residues.

This clonotype was counted only a few times. The chain employs TRBV28 and TRBJ1-2; a possible D gene is TRBD1 (5 bases). The CDR3 totals 14 residues. Trimming pared 6 bases from V and 6 bases from J, leaving 17 bases between. The V gene's germline CDR1 is MDHEN and CDR2 SYDVKM. CDR3 DNA: TGTGCCAGCAGCCTGTTCCAGGGTCTGGATGGCTACACCTTC. Protein sequence: CASSLFQGLDGYTF.

This clonotype has just a few counts. The chain uses TRBV12-3 or TRBV12-4 and TRBJ2-7; 7 bases agree with TRBD2. This CDR3 region has 15 residues. The junction had 12 bases not matched to a gene; V was cut back by 3 bases and J by 7 bases. The chain's CDR3 is CASSLVGRDGVEQYF. In DNA form, the CDR3 reads TGTGCCAGCAGTTTGGTAGGGAGGGATGGGGTTGAGCAGTACTTC.

This clonotype was detected only a few times. V is TRBV20-1 and J is TRBJ2-1; 7 bases are shared with TRBD1. V lost 0 bases to trimming and J lost 0 bases; unmatched junction nucleotides: 8. Germline CDR1 reads DFQATT; CDR2 reads SNEGSKA (reference sequence). CDR3 size: 17 residues. The chain's CDR3 is CSARDGSGTASYNEQFF. Here the CDR3 DNA reads TGCAGTGCTAGAGATGGTTCCGGGACAGCCTCCTACAATGAGCAGTTCTTC.